This T cell receptor beta chain was identified in a study of regulatory and conventional T cells in RAG deficiency. Study results and limitations: Other subsets showed 9.5 to 10-fold reductions, but Treg unique TCR beta sequences fell roughly 90-fold in these patients. Shannon entropy was markedly lower and Simpson indices higher in RAG-deficient patients than control T-cell subsets. Patient subsets had shorter CDR3s; Omenn Treg-Tconv overlap exceeded 75%.

TCRdb's copy holds only in-frame clones and misses some; the assay was immunoSEQ multiplex PCR. Of about 3,200 clones in the sample, approximately 94% are singletons; the top ten hold roughly 8%. With respect to this clone: Antigen: not known.

Genomic DNA came from blood regulatory T cells gated CD4+ CD25-high CD127-low. Germline V CDR1 and CDR2: SGHRS, YFSETQ. The CDR3 covers 12 residues. V lost 5 bases and J lost 2, with 7 bases in between. This same sample was also taken into another study, of regulatory T cells. That paper adds: The PCR used 52 TRBV and 13 TRBJ primers. Regulatory T cells showed the strongest V-J pair restriction and V/J gene skewing among patient repertoires.

The TCR originated in a human donor in good health. The V and J genes are TRBV5-1 and TRBJ2-5; TRBD2 is a possible D gene (5 bases). The sequenced material came from CD4+ Tregs sorted from blood. CDR3 bases: TGCGCCAGCAGACGGGAACAAGAGACCCAGTACTTC. Its protein product is CASRREQETQYF.